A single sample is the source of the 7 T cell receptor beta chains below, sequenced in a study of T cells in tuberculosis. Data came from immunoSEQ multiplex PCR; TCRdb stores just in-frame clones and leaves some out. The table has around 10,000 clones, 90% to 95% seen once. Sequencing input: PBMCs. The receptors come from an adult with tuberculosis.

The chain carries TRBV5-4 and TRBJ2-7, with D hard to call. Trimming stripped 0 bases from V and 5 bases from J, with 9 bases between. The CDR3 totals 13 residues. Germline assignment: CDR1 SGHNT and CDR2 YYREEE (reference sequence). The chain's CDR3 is CASSLERKDEQYF. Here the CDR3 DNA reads TGTGCCAGCAGCTTGGAGAGAAAAGACGAGCAGTACTTC. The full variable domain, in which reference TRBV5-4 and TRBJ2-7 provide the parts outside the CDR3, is ETGVTQSPTHLIKTRGQQVTLRCSSQSGHNTVSWYQQALGQGPQFIFQYYREEENGRGNFPPRFSGLQFPNYSSELNVNALELDDSALYLCASSLERKDEQYFGPGTRLTVT.

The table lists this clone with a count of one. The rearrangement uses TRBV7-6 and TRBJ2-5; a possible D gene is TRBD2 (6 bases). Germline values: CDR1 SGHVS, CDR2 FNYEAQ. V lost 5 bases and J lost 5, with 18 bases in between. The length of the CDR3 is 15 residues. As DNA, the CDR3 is TGTGCCAGCAGCCCCCTTTGGGGGGAAGCGGAGACCCAGTACTTC. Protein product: CASSPLWGEAETQYF.

The chain's CDR3 is CASSFPSGTEAFF. The CDR3 bases are TGTGCCAGCAGTTTCCCGTCGGGCACTGAAGCTTTCTTT. The chain employs TRBV28 and TRBJ1-1; D is undetermined. CDR1 MDHEN and CDR2 SYDVKM come from the germline V gene. The CDR3 sequence is 13 residues long. V shed 3 bases and J shed 4 bases, with 9 bases lying between them.

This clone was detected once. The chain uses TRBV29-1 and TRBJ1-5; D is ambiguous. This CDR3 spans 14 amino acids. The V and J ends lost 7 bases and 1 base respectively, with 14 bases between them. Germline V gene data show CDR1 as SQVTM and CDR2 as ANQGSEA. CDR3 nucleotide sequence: TGCAGCGCTGATTGTGGTCTAAGCAATCAGCCCCAGCATTTT. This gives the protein CSADCGLSNQPQHF.

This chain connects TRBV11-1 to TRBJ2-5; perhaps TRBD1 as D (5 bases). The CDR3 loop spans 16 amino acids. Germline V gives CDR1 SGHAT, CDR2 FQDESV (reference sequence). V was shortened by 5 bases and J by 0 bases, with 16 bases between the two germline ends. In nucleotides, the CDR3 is TGTGCCAGCAGCGCCCGCAGGGCCAAGTACCAAGAGACCCAGTACTTC. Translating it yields CASSARRAKYQETQYF.

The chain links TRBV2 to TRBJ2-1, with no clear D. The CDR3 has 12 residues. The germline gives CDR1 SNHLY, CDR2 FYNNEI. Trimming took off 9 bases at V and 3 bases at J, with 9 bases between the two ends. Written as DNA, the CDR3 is TGTGCCAGTCGCCAGGTCTACAATGAGCAGTTCTTC. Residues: CASRQVYNEQFF.

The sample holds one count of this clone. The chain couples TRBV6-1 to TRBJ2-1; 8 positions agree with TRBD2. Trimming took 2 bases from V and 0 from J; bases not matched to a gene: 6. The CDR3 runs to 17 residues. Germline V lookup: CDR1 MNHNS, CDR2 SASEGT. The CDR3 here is CASSERSGGNSYNEQFF. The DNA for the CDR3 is TGTGCCAGCAGTGAAAGATCGGGAGGGAACTCCTACAATGAGCAGTTCTTC.